This entry concerns a single TCR beta chain. The target of this receptor is not known. No base-level quality is on record; no much larger clone is a single base apart. This sample was included in a study of cytomegalovirus exposure and HLA in healthy donors (dated 2017 in TCRdb). With respect to the entire study: In an earlier analysis of fewer than 750 of the donors, under 300 Gb of sequence data and 100 million or so unique TCR beta sequences from about 179 million T cells were reported. Approximately 300 gigabases of sequencing data and tens of millions of unique TCR sequences were included in an early release covering under 650 HLA-typed donors. Among the approximately 420 genotyped donors, 75% to 90% belonged to the genetic ancestry cluster associated with self-reported Caucasian donors. The aim of the study was to test whether cataloging public T cell receptors could identify signatures of past pathogen exposure. The study used immunosequencing to profile the T cell repertoires of hundreds of subjects and linked those repertoires to cytomegalovirus serostatus. Along with the roughly 710-subject first cohort, a separate validation cohort of around 120 different subjects was used. High-throughput TCR immunosequencing, statistical association of individual TCRs with disease status, and machine learning were combined to predict cytomegalovirus infection status. A later analysis re-analyzed previously published TCR beta repertoires from roughly 690 donors and added high-resolution HLA genotyping to study TCR occurrence patterns. Rather than using new phenotypic data, the later analysis identified candidate immune exposures from TCR beta sequences and from how often those sequences occurred across donors. To decide whether each TCR beta V gene segment behaved as functional or pseudogenic, an earlier analysis of over 500 of the donors relied on high-throughput TCR beta sequencing. Donor age, sex, ethnicity and CMV serostatus were compiled alongside the repertoire data. In a later genetic analysis, genome-wide SNP genotypes for about 55% of the 666 donors were used, and that subset was treated as a discovery cohort. All discovery cohort repertoires had been generated using a single sequencing platform. HLA typing included class I and class II loci at four-digit resolution. Typing coverage differed by locus: A, B, C, DRB1 and DQB1 were typed in roughly 620-630 donors, DQA1 in 522, DPA1 in around 610, and DPB1 in roughly 450. Roughly 5 DR-DQ haplotypes were treated as single units for association and clustering because of strong linkage in the cohort. Among 300 to 450 genotyped donors of the cohort, an average of about 240,000 unique TCR beta nucleotide sequences were sequenced per donor, 15% to 20% of them non-productive. General findings and caveats noted by the study authors: Correlated functional status among segregating V segments might reflect linkage disequilibrium, but an unknown experimental factor could not be ruled out. Most TCR sequences were observed very rarely across donors, whereas some public TCRs were present in many individuals. In a later analysis, around 17,000 TCR beta sequences were associated with specific HLA alleles at a false discovery rate of 0.05. Some 16 rarely observed V segments, including chromosome 9 orphons, were excluded from the earlier analysis of approximately 600 of the donors because counts were too low. A further reported finding was that TCR beta sequences accurately predicted the HLA-A and HLA-B alleles for most subjects in the first cohort. The only immune exposure information available for the cohort was CMV serostatus. A few of the identified cytomegalovirus-associated TCR beta chains were confirmed in vitro to be specific for cytomegalovirus antigens. In both the original and validation cohorts, the classifier was reported to diagnose cytomegalovirus status with high specificity and sensitivity. The presence/absence analyses assumed that sequencing depth was roughly uniform across donors, and that assumption may not be true. A later genetic analysis associated a missense DCLRE1C variant with V-gene and J-gene trimming of TCR beta chains, and an independent cohort replicated the association. In a later analysis, several top co-occurrence clusters were reported to appear linked to parvovirus B19, influenza, CMV and Epstein-Barr virus. A cluster of highly shared sequence variants was judged likely to represent a technical artifact of the sequencing pipeline. According to the authors, the approach could potentially be generalized to other disease states and immunological phenotypes. Because HLA typing was missing for some donors at each locus, association tests included only the typed subset. The cohort was sequenced for TCR beta chains only, and without alpha or paired-chain data the features that could be detected were limited. Compared with equally common non-associated chains, HLA-associated TCR beta chains in a later analysis were more clonally expanded and had lower generation probabilities. When HLA alleles, especially DR and DQ, strongly co-occurred, TCR associations were difficult to assign to individual alleles. Some IMGT-functional V segments, including TRBV6-2 and TRBV6-3, could not be distinguished by the 87-base-pair reads and were therefore excluded. Compared with the approximately 720-donor mean, donors in an Asian-associated ancestry cluster had fewer N-insertions in productive TCRs, according to a later genetic analysis. Broadly in line with IMGT annotations, most TCR beta V segments showed up in productive rearrangements about 90% or about 30% of the time in an earlier analysis of about 500 of the donors. The study gave a list of some 150 TCR beta chains associated with cytomegalovirus. A later analysis found that most CMV-associated TCR beta chains appeared HLA-restricted, with HLA associations seemingly driven largely by CMV exposure. In a later analysis, the rate of TCR association differed among HLA loci, with DRB1 alleles having the most associated TCRs and HLA-C alleles having the fewest.

Libraries were constructed by the immunoSEQ multiplex PCR assay. A mixture of 60 forward primers for TCR Vbeta segments and 13 reverse primers for TCR Jbeta segments was used in the multiplex PCR. The CDR3 region of rearranged TCR beta genes was amplified from genomic DNA with a multiplex PCR assay. The Illumina HiSeq System was used to sequence the amplified TCR beta libraries as 87-base-pair reads. Per the original workflow: Across the 700 or so repertoires, a later analysis counted 78 million or so unique TCR beta chains, around 10 million of which were shared by at least two donors. Raw reads were error-corrected and collapsed into unique sequences with a nearest-neighbor algorithm that merged closely related sequences to remove PCR and sequencing errors. CDR3 sequences were aligned to IMGT reference sequences to assign V, D and J gene segments. For a sequence to be retained, at least a six-nucleotide match to both a V gene segment and a J gene segment was required. Rearrangements were classified as productive when the CDR3 lacked stop codons and remained in frame with V and J, and all other rearrangements were classified as non-productive. CDR3 was defined according to IMGT convention as the region running from the second conserved V-encoded cysteine to the conserved J-encoded phenylalanine. In an earlier analysis of 500 to 650 of the donors, sequences lacking an unambiguous match to a single V gene segment were excluded. An earlier analysis of several hundred of the donors called V segments functional above 56.7% productive rearrangements and segregating when the between-donor standard deviation exceeded 5%. To diagnose cytomegalovirus status from the catalog of TCR beta chain sequences, a statistical classification framework was built. V and J gene assignment, in a later analysis, came from comparing TCR nucleotide sequences with IMGT/GENE-DB human TR gene sequences. The TCRdist pipeline was used in a later analysis to assign CDR3 sequences and most-parsimonious VDJ recombination scenarios. A later analysis defined each TCR beta chain by its CDR3 amino acid sequence plus V-gene family, and excluded reads lacking a unique V-gene family. To address suspected cross-contamination and a sequencing artifact, a later analysis removed 450 to 700 highly shared, low-generation-probability nucleotide sequences. In a later analysis, a clonal expansion index was calculated for each public chain from normalized within-repertoire ranks of inferred template counts. In a later analysis, generation probabilities were computed using a VDJ recombination model fitted to out-of-frame rearrangements, and the results were checked against IGoR. Hypergeometric tests were used in a later analysis to score TCR-TCR, TCR-HLA and TCR-CMV co-occurrence, with a repertoire-size bias correction applied to the TCR pairs. A later analysis estimated false discovery rates by permuting HLA or CMV assignments 20 times. In a later analysis, co-occurring TCRs were grouped with DBSCAN, and TCRdist sequence similarity was added when clustering was performed within HLA-allele-positive subsets. Co-occurrence clustering excluded repertoires with fewer than 30,000 or more than 120,000 public chains, plus five with anomalous nucleotide sharing. Not all clones reach the TCRdb copy of this immuneACCESS table, which keeps in-frame sequences only. Checked studies attribute under half of the gap to unresolved V genes and leave the rest unexplained. V and J calls and clone size are as listed in that table; D and trimming were resolved from the DNA. The sample includes 75,000 to 95,000 clones, with about 63% observed a single time. In total, the top ten clones hold under 8% of the sample.

For CDR1 and CDR2, the germline V gene lists SQVTM and ANQGSEA. Between the V and J ends, shortened by 3 bases and 0 bases respectively, the junction contains 8 bases. The CDR3 spans 14 residues, from the cysteine through the phenylalanine. Only the CDR3 DNA stays, 42 bases, in frame from base 1. In total, 600 or so healthy bone marrow donors made up the cohort. At the time of sampling, all cohort members were nominally healthy, though unrecorded immune exposures were likely present. The donor was CMV seronegative and belonged to the group of over 350 seronegative cohort members. A peripheral blood sample was collected from each donor, and TCR beta sequencing was performed on peripheral blood mononuclear cells. Genomic DNA extraction from the blood cell samples was performed with the Qiagen DNeasy Blood Extraction Kit.

What was sequenced was PBMCs. The sequence links TRBV29-1 to TRBJ2-2; no D gene is confidently identified. This receptor was obtained from a woman aged 30 to 39 in good health and CMV-seronegative. Read as DNA, the sequence is TGCAGCGTTGAGCCTACTTCGAACACCGGGGAGCTGTTTTTT. Its protein is CSVEPTSNTGELFF.